One and the same sample provided the 5 T cell receptor beta chains below, sequenced in a study of cytomegalovirus exposure and HLA in healthy donors. The primer mix had 60 Vbeta and 13 Jbeta primers. Some clones are missing from TCRdb's copy, which holds only in-frame ones; the method was immunoSEQ multiplex PCR. Altogether about 200,000 clones are present, about 78% being singletons, with the ten largest covering 3.8%. The sample consisted of PBMCs. These receptors were taken from a male donor in good health and CMV-seronegative.

Here the CDR3 reads CASSLKKAGNYGYTF. CDR3 DNA: TGTGCCAGCAGCTTGAAAAAGGCGGGAAATTATGGCTACACCTTC. V is TRBV5-6 and J is TRBJ1-2; no reliable D call. The length of the CDR3 is 15 residues. The germline V gene has CDR1 SGHDT and CDR2 YYEEEE. V lost 1 base and J lost 5, with 15 bases in between.

The chain joins TRBV18 to TRBJ1-5; 10 nucleotides line up with TRBD1. The CDR3 sequence is 14 residues long. Germline CDR1 reads KGHSH; CDR2 reads LQKENI. J gave up 5 bases and V 7 bases, and 5 bases lay outside the gene matches. As DNA, the CDR3 is TGTGCCAGCTGCCGACAGGGGGCTGATCAGCCCCAGCATTTT. Translating gives CASCRQGADQPQHF.

In nucleotides, the CDR3 is TGTGCCATCAAACCTGGGACTAGCGGGAGCTACGAGCAGTACTTC. Residues: CAIKPGTSGSYEQYF. The chain employs TRBV10-3 and TRBJ2-7, with 14 bases that match TRBD2. Germline V lookup: CDR1 ENHRY, CDR2 SYGVKD. This CDR3 region has 15 residues. The V and J ends lost 7 bases and 3 bases, in that order; junction bases with no gene match: 5.

The chain couples TRBV7-6 to TRBJ1-2, with TRBD1 matching over 7 bases. Germline lookup yields CDR1 SGHVS and CDR2 FNYEAQ. This CDR3 has 19 residues. After removal of 1 base from V and 2 bases from J, the junction contained 16 bases not matched to a gene. CDR3 DNA: TGTGCCAGCAGCTTAGAGTTTGTTTCGGGGACAGACAAGAACTATGGCTACACCTTC. As protein: CASSLEFVSGTDKNYGYTF. The variable domain in full, with the rest retrieved from reference TRBV7-6 and TRBJ1-2, is GAGVSQSPRYKVTKRGQDVALRCDPISGHVSLYWYRQALGQGPEFLTYFNYEAQQDKSGLPNDRFSAERPEGSISTLTIQRTEQRDSAMYRCASSLEFVSGTDKNYGYTFGSGTRLTVV.

The V gene is TRBV27, the J gene TRBJ2-4; TRBD1 matches at 12 bases. The germline gives CDR1 MNHEY, CDR2 SMNVEV (reference sequence). V trimming: 1 base; J trimming: 7 bases; junction bases outside the gene matches: 5. This CDR3 spans 16 amino acids. The CDR3 DNA follows: TGTGCCAGCAGTTTATGGGGACAGGGGGCTGTTAACATTCAGTACTTC. Protein product: CASSLWGQGAVNIQYF.